Each of the 21 T cell receptor beta chains below was sequenced from the same sample in a study of CD8 T cells in ankylosing spondylitis. TCRdb redid the calling of the 5' RACE reads with MiXCR, one entry per CDR3 protein. The table lists fewer than 750,000 distinct CDR3 sequences, around 19% of them singletons. Which antigens these TCRs recognize remains unknown. Study findings and constraints: Within ankylosing spondylitis blood, a TCR beta motif made up of eight or nine highly homologous variants appeared to be characteristic.

Sequences were obtained from blood, either unsorted or a sorted T cell fraction (not recorded which). Receptor source: a male donor with ankylosing spondylitis.

This clonotype was observed a handful of times. The chain is built from TRBV7-9 and TRBJ1-5, with 7 bases aligning to TRBD1. This CDR3 is built from 15 residues. With V trimmed by 1 base and J by 6 bases, 6 bases remained unmatched. Looked up from germline, CDR1 is SEHNR and CDR2 is FQNEAQ (reference sequence). The CDR3 spells CASSLDRGLGQPQHF. CDR3 sequence (DNA): TGTGCCAGCAGCTTAGATAGGGGGCTTGGTCAGCCCCAGCATTTT.

This chain links TRBV29-1 with TRBJ2-7; maybe TRBD2 (5 bases). The CDR3 spans 12 residues. Trimming stripped 3 bases from V and 3 bases from J, with 9 bases between. In germline, CDR1 is SQVTM, CDR2 ANQGSEA. The CDR3 DNA reads TGCAGCGTTGATGATCGGGGCTACGAGCAGTACTTC. Amino acid sequence: CSVDDRGYEQYF.

In nucleotides, the CDR3 is TGTGCCAGCAGCTTGACCCCTAGGGGGACAGGGGGTCAGCCCCAGCATTTT. Protein product: CASSLTPRGTGGQPQHF. This chain uses TRBV7-2 with TRBJ1-5, with 11 bases lining up with TRBD1. CDR1 is SGHTA, CDR2 FQGNSA, per germline. V dropped 3 bases and J dropped 6; count of bases not matched to a gene: 10. The CDR3 length is 17 residues.

The V and J genes are TRBV3-1 and TRBJ2-3; 7 positions agree with TRBD1. V shed 5 bases and J 1 base; nucleotides not matched to a gene: 6. The CDR3 has 15 amino acids. In germline, CDR1 is LGHDT, CDR2 YNNKEL (reference sequence). CDR3 sequence: CASSKGAVGTDTQYF. CDR3 bases: TGTGCCAGCAGCAAGGGGGCGGTGGGCACAGATACGCAGTATTTT.

In its sample, this clonotype was seen a few times. V and J are TRBV28 and TRBJ1-5; tentative D call: TRBD1 (5 bases). Looked up from germline, CDR1 is MDHEN and CDR2 is SYDVKM. There are 15 residues in the CDR3. Deletions cut 2 bases from V and 4 bases from J, with 12 bases between. The CDR3 nucleotides are TGTGCCAGCAGTTTAAGGGGCAGAGATAATCAGCCCCAGCATTTT. Protein: CASSLRGRDNQPQHF.

V usage is TRBV3-1 and J usage is TRBJ1-2; D is uncertain. Trimming cost V 2 bases and J 6 bases, with 16 bases left between them. CDR3 length equals 15 residues. CDR1 LGHDT and CDR2 YNNKEL come from the germline V gene (reference sequence). The DNA of the CDR3 is TGTGCCAGCAGCCAAAAGGGCTCTGCCCCAAATGGCTACACCTTC. The encoded protein is CASSQKGSAPNGYTF.

This rearrangement joins TRBV19 to TRBJ2-1, with TRBD2 matching 8 bases. Germline V gene data show CDR1 as LNHDA and CDR2 as SQIVND (reference sequence). The V segment lost 6 bases and the J segment 2 bases; nucleotides outside the gene matches: 9. The CDR3 extends over 16 amino acids. CDR3 region: CASSNRGGPPYNEQFF. The DNA for the CDR3 is TGTGCCAGTAGCAATCGGGGGGGGCCGCCCTACAATGAGCAGTTCTTC.

The chain joins TRBV19 to TRBJ2-1; no definite D call. This CDR3 is 14 amino acids long. Per germline, CDR1 LNHDA and CDR2 SQIVND (reference sequence). V was pared by 2 bases and J by 3 bases, with 8 bases between. CDR3 DNA sequence: TGTGCCAGTAGTATACGGGCGTTCTACAATGAGCAGTTCTTC. Translating it yields CASSIRAFYNEQFF.

The chain uses TRBV5-1 and TRBJ2-5; 7 bases map to TRBD1. The germline CDR1 and CDR2 sequences are SGHRS and YFSETQ. Trimming at V came to 4 bases and at J to 3 bases, leaving 9 bases not matched to a gene. The CDR3 has 15 amino acids. Written as DNA, the CDR3 is TGCGCCAGCAGCCGAGCAGGGGGAAAGGAAGAGACCCAGTACTTC. Protein product: CASSRAGGKEETQYF.

This clonotype was found many times. The rearrangement uses TRBV20-1 and TRBJ2-7, with 9 bases matching TRBD2. The CDR3 has 14 amino acids. V shed 3 bases and J 7 bases; nucleotides not matched to a gene: 10. CDR1 is DFQATT, CDR2 SNEGSKA, per germline (reference sequence). The CDR3 spells CSASSREGRVEQYF. CDR3 DNA sequence: TGCAGTGCTAGCTCGCGGGAGGGCCGGGTTGAGCAGTACTTC.

This clonotype was seen more than once but under ten times. The chain employs TRBV7-9 and TRBJ1-2; D is ambiguous. Germline CDR1 reads SEHNR; CDR2 reads FQNEAQ (reference sequence). The CDR3 totals 14 residues. Trimming stripped 7 bases from V and 1 base from J, with 13 bases between. In nucleotides, the CDR3 is TGTGCCAGCACCCGCACCGGGGTTAACTATGGCTACACCTTC. The encoded protein is CASTRTGVNYGYTF.

The gene calls are TRBV3-1 and TRBJ1-1; possibly TRBD1 for D (5 bases). CDR1 LGHDT and CDR2 YNNKEL come from the germline V gene (reference sequence). Trimming took 0 bases from V and 2 from J, leaving 13 bases between them. The CDR3 consists of 16 residues. This CDR3 reads CASSQDKGLVNTEAFF. CDR3 sequence (DNA): TGTGCCAGCAGCCAAGATAAGGGACTGGTAAACACTGAAGCTTTCTTT.

This chain joins TRBV2 and TRBJ2-5; D gene ambiguous. CDR3 length equals 15 residues. Germline CDR1 SNHLY, CDR2 FYNNEI. With 5 bases removed from V and 3 bases from J, the gap between germline ends came to 16 bases. The CDR3 nucleotides read TGTGCCAGCAGTCCCGGATCCTTTAGGGAAGAGACCCAGTACTTC. It translates to CASSPGSFREETQYF.

The chain links TRBV6-1 to TRBJ1-5, with no clear D. The length of the CDR3 is 13 residues. V dropped 6 bases and J dropped 2 bases, with 8 bases sitting between them. Germline V CDR1 and CDR2: MNHNS, SASEGT. CDR3 sequence: CASRGPGNQPQHF. The CDR3 DNA follows: TGTGCCAGCAGGGGCCCCGGCAATCAGCCCCAGCATTTT.

This clonotype appeared a few times. The rearrangement joins TRBV12-3 or TRBV12-4 to TRBJ1-5; tentatively, D is TRBD1 (5 bases). This CDR3 region has 14 residues. The germline V and J ends were trimmed by 6 bases and 7 bases, with 16 bases remaining between them. The CDR3 DNA reads TGTGCCAGCAGCCGGGGCGGGAAAAGCCAGCCCCAGCATTTT. Amino acids: CASSRGGKSQPQHF.

This clonotype was picked up a small number of times. This chain connects TRBV9 to TRBJ2-1, with D perhaps TRBD1 (6 bases). Trimming left V 0 bases short and J 2 bases short, with 9 bases between. Germline V lookup: CDR1 SGDLS, CDR2 YYNGEE. This CDR3 has 15 residues. CDR3 amino acids: CASSVAQGPYNEQFF. The CDR3 DNA reads as TGTGCCAGCAGCGTAGCCCAGGGGCCCTACAATGAGCAGTTCTTC.

The chain links TRBV6-2 or TRBV6-3 to TRBJ2-7; 10 nucleotides line up with TRBD2. The V segment lost 6 bases and the J segment 5 bases; nucleotides outside the gene matches: 10. The CDR3 loop spans 15 amino acids. From germline, CDR1 is MNHEY and CDR2 SVGEGT. DNA for the CDR3: TGTGCCAGCAGAACAGCGGGAGGGCCGACCCACGAGCAGTACTTC. Its translation is CASRTAGGPTHEQYF.

This clonotype has just a few counts. The rearrangement joins TRBV7-8 to TRBJ1-1, with 8 bases aligning to TRBD1. J gave up 4 bases and V 5 bases, and 9 bases lay outside the gene matches. Germline V gene sequence: CDR1 SGHVS, CDR2 FQNEAQ. This CDR3 spans 15 amino acids. The CDR3 nucleotides read TGTGCCAGCAGCGAAATCAGGGGGCTAATCACTGAAGCTTTCTTT. This sequence encodes CASSEIRGLITEAFF.

The chain joins TRBV10-3 to TRBJ2-2; TRBD1 might be the D (6 bases). Germline loops: CDR1 ENHRY, CDR2 SYGVKD. Trimming pared 4 bases from V and 2 bases from J, leaving 11 bases between. The CDR3 runs to 15 residues. The CDR3 spells CAISGRDINTGELFF. The CDR3 region has the DNA TGTGCCATCAGTGGACGGGACATTAACACCGGGGAGCTGTTTTTT.

The CDR3 loop is CASSSGPEVPYGYTF. The CDR3 DNA follows: TGTGCCAGCAGCTCAGGTCCGGAAGTCCCCTATGGCTACACCTTC. The chain links TRBV13 to TRBJ1-2, with D uncertain. Between the trimmed V and J ends, which lost 4 bases and 4 bases, there was a span of 16 bases. The CDR3 sequence is 15 residues long. Germline V gives CDR1 PRHDT, CDR2 FYEKMQ (reference sequence).

The sample holds a few counts of this clonotype. The chain employs TRBV7-9 and TRBJ2-4; maybe TRBD2 (7 bases). The germline V gene encodes CDR1 SEHNR and CDR2 FQNEAQ (reference sequence). This CDR3 spans 16 amino acids. Deletions cut 5 bases from V and 8 bases from J, with 22 bases between. CDR3 bases: TGTGCCAGCAGCCCTAGCGGCGGGGGCCCATGGGACATTCAGTACTTC. Residues: CASSPSGGGPWDIQYF. The full variable domain, its missing parts supplied by reference TRBV7-9 and TRBJ2-4, is DTGVSQNPRHKITKRGQNVTFRCDPISEHNRLYWYRQTLGQGPEFLTYFQNEAQLEKSRLLSDRFSAERPKGSFSTLEIQRTEQGDSAMYLCASSPSGGGPWDIQYFGAGTRLSVL.